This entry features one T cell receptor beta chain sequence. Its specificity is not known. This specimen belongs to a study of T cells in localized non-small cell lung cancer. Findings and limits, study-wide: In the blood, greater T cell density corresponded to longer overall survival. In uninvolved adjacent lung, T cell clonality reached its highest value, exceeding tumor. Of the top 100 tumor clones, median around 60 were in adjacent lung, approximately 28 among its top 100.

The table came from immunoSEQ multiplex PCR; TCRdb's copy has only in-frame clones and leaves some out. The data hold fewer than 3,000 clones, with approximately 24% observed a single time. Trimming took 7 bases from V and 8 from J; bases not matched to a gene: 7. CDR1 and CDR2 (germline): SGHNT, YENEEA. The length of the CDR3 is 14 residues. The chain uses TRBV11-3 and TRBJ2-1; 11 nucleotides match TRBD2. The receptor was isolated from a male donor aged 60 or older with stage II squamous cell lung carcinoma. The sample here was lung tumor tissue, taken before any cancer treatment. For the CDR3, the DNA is TGTGCCAGCAATACGGGACTAGCGGTGGATGAGCAGTTCTTC. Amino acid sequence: CASNTGLAVDEQFF.